Presented here are 10 T cell receptor beta chains from one specimen sequenced in a study of regulatory T cells in long-lasting Graves disease. The sample's time point: newly diagnosed GD, antithyroid drugs for less than 3 months. From RNA extracted from PBMCs, the TCR library was made. Sequencing libraries for TCR beta were prepared with iRepertoire HTBI primers and Arm-PCR of CDR3 regions. A single record per CDR3 protein comes from TCRdb applying MiXCR to the multiplex PCR reads. The table shows hundreds of thousands of distinct CDR3 sequences, with less than 20% occurring only once. This sample also appeared in a second study, on T cells in Graves' hyperthyroidism and ophthalmopathy.

The material sequenced was peripheral blood mononuclear cells (PBMCs), taken at new diagnosis, from a patient treated with antithyroid drugs. All receptors come from a woman in her twenties or thirties with Graves disease.

This clonotype was detected many times. The conserved phenylalanine or tryptophan is not found at the CDR3 terminus, so this likely reflects a read error. The DNA is left out, because the CDR3 cannot be placed on it with certainty; the CDR3 is given as TCRdb lists it. This chain connects TRBV28 to TRBJ2-7; the table assigns TRBD2, which was not confirmed against the DNA. Germline V CDR1 and CDR2: MDHEN, SYDVKM. The CDR3 length is 12 residues, termini included. The CDR3 loop reads CASSTTGTRVHL.

In this sample, this clonotype turned up many times. Here the CDR3 DNA reads TGTGCCAGCAGACGTAGCGGGGGCACAGATACGCAGTATTTT. It is translated as CASRRSGGTDTQYF. The V gene is TRBV2, the J gene TRBJ2-3, with 8 bases lining up with TRBD2. Germline V gene lookup returns CDR1 SNHLY and CDR2 FYNNEI. This CDR3 contains 14 residues. The V segment lost 6 bases and the J segment 1 base; nucleotides outside the gene matches: 3.

V usage is TRBV6-1 and J usage is TRBJ2-6; D gene unclear. V dropped 5 bases and J dropped 0 bases, with 11 bases sitting between them. The CDR3 sequence is 16 residues long. The germline V gene has CDR1 MNHNS and CDR2 SASEGT. The CDR3 DNA is TGTGCCAGCAGTAGGGCTTTAAGCTCTGGGGCCAACGTCCTGACTTTC. Its protein is CASSRALSSGANVLTF.

This clonotype was observed at least ten times. The V gene is TRBV11-2, the J gene TRBJ2-3; D might be TRBD2 (6 bases). V dropped 4 bases and J dropped 0 bases, with 14 bases sitting between them. The CDR3 spans 16 residues. Germline lookup yields CDR1 SGHAT and CDR2 FQNNGV. The CDR3: CASSSGAGPSTDTQYF. CDR3 nucleotides: TGTGCCAGCAGCTCCGGTGCGGGACCCAGCACAGATACGCAGTATTTT.

This clonotype came up many times. J is TRBJ2-3 and V is TRBV2; D unresolved. Germline V gene sequence: CDR1 SNHLY, CDR2 FYNNEI. The CDR3 consists of 12 residues. V was pared by 9 bases and J by 6 bases, with 13 bases between. CDR3 in amino acids: CARTDGGDTQYF. CDR3 in DNA: TGTGCCAGGACCGACGGTGGGGATACGCAGTATTTT.

This chain connects TRBV10-1 to TRBJ2-4, with 7 bases matching TRBD2. V was pared by 2 bases and J by 6 bases, with 4 bases of the junction left unmatched. This CDR3 is built from 14 residues. Germline V gives CDR1 WNHNN, CDR2 SYGVQD (reference sequence). CDR3 DNA: TGCGCCAGCAGTGAGGGCGGGAGTGGAAACATTCAGTACTTC. Translation gives CASSEGGSGNIQYF.

This rearrangement joins TRBV7-9 to TRBJ2-1; 10 bases are shared with TRBD2. This CDR3 comprises 16 residues. Per germline, CDR1 SEHNR and CDR2 FQNEAQ (reference sequence). The junction had 11 bases not matched to a gene; V was cut back by 4 bases and J by 8 bases. The CDR3 coding sequence is TGTGCCAGCAGCTACCACGCTAGCGGGAGTTACCATGAGCAGTTCTTC. Translated, it gives CASSYHASGSYHEQFF.

The chain links TRBV7-9 to TRBJ1-2; 7 nucleotides line up with TRBD1. CDR1 SEHNR and CDR2 FQNEAQ come from the germline V gene (reference sequence). Trimming at V came to 3 bases and at J to 6 bases, leaving 7 bases not matched to a gene. The CDR3 contains 14 residues. The CDR3 coding sequence is TGTGCCAGCAGCTTTGAGGGGGCTGGGGATGGCTACACCTTC. Its translation: CASSFEGAGDGYTF. Filled out from reference TRBV7-9 and TRBJ1-2, the complete variable domain reads DTGVSQNPRHKITKRGQNVTFRCDPISEHNRLYWYRQTLGQGPEFLTYFQNEAQLEKSRLLSDRFSAERPKGSFSTLEIQRTEQGDSAMYLCASSFEGAGDGYTFGSGTRLTVV.

There are many counts of this clonotype. Here the CDR3 reads CASSPIGQRNQPQHF. In DNA, the CDR3 is TGTGCCAGCAGCCCGATAGGACAGCGCAATCAGCCCCAGCATTTT. The rearrangement joins TRBV7-9 to TRBJ1-5, with D perhaps matching TRBD1 (6 bases). The V end lost 5 bases, the J end lost 2 bases, and 13 bases lay between the germline ends. CDR1 and CDR2 from the germline V gene are SEHNR and FQNEAQ (reference sequence). The length of the CDR3 is 15 residues.

This clonotype was seen repeatedly, ten times or more. V usage is TRBV20-1 and J usage is TRBJ1-1; weak D call: TRBD1 (6 bases). Germline CDR1 and CDR2: DFQATT and SNEGSKA (reference sequence). This CDR3 contains 18 residues. Trimming pared 0 bases from V and 3 bases from J, leaving 23 bases between. CDR3 loop: CSARDRQSKGELYTEAFF. The CDR3 nucleotides read TGCAGTGCTAGAGATCGTCAGTCAAAGGGGGAGTTATACACTGAAGCTTTCTTT.